This T cell receptor beta chain was found in a study of blood T cells in healthy people across ages. CDR3 length: 17 amino acids. Germline V lookup: CDR1 ENHRY, CDR2 SYGVKD. Trimming pared 2 bases from V and 0 bases from J, leaving 15 bases between. It was with a sample-barcoded 5' primer and a J-beta primer mix that a second PCR of about 6 to 12 cycles was run. Each CDR3 protein is one row after TCRdb ran MiXCR on the 5' RACE reads. This sample has 650,000 or so distinct CDR3 sequences; approximately 52% occur once, and the top ten carry roughly 14%. A single count supports this clonotype. The chain recombines TRBV10-3 with TRBJ2-3; unclear D gene. Sequencing input: blood. The sequence derives from a woman of 80 years or more in good health. CDR3 loop: CAISEGRAAASTDTQYF. Here the CDR3 DNA reads TGTGCCATCAGTGAGGGGCGCGCGGCGGCTAGCACAGATACGCAGTATTTT.